This T cell receptor (beta chain) emerged from a study of T cell responses to AZD1222 COVID-19 vaccine. General study findings and limits: Spike-specific TCR breadth and depth grew following two AZD1222 doses. Clonal diversity was possibly underestimated, and the donors were mostly white British, with more females. It was only a handful of AZD1222 recipients who were seropositive at baseline.

As to this clone: Its antigen is as yet unknown.

Assay used: immunoSEQ multiplex PCR; TCRdb lists only in-frame clones, some missing. Seen here are under 150,000 clones, about 91% observed once, and the top ten hold 2.8%. With 1 base removed from V and 7 bases from J, the gap between germline ends came to 14 bases. CDR1 is MGHRA, CDR2 YSYEKL, per germline. The CDR3 has 15 residues. Material: peripheral blood, obtained on day 0 of AZD1222 vaccination. This receptor was identified in an adult in good health. J is TRBJ2-1 and V is TRBV4-1, with a weak D call TRBD2 (6 bases). The DNA for the CDR3 is TGCGCCAGCAGCCAAGGAGCGGGTTGGGAGAATGAGCAGTTCTTC. This encodes CASSQGAGWENEQFF.